A single sample gave rise to the 23 T cell receptor beta chains below, sequenced in a study of low-dose radiotherapy and immunotherapy resistance in tumors. With TRAV- and TRBV-specific primers, first-strand cDNA was made, covering the alpha and beta chains. TCRs underwent about 22 PCR cycles of amplification with a constant-region primer and V-primer adapter. TCRdb used MiXCR to reprocess the reads, holding one entry per CDR3 protein. The sample has 17,000 or so distinct CDR3 sequences; approximately 70% are singletons. The receptors were sampled from a human donor with advanced metastatic prostate, ovarian, gallbladder or colorectal cancer (not recorded which). This table probably holds off-target reads from a library built for another chain.

The rearrangement uses TRBV14 and TRBJ2-5; D might be TRBD1 (6 bases). V lost 4 bases and J lost 0, with 6 bases in between. The CDR3 contains 13 residues. The germline gives CDR1 SGHDN, CDR2 FVKESK. CDR3 amino acids: CASSRQDQETQYF. CDR3 nucleotides: TGTGCCAGCAGCCGACAGGACCAAGAGACCCAGTACTTC.

This chain uses TRBV5-1 with TRBJ2-6, with D unclear. This CDR3 is 14 amino acids long. The V end was cut by 0 bases, the J end by 0 bases, with 1 base between. The germline gives CDR1 SGHRS, CDR2 YFSETQ. CDR3 bases: TGCGCCAGCAGCTTGGACTCTGGGGCCAACGTCCTGACTTTC. Its translation: CASSLDSGANVLTF.

The chain is built from TRBV21-1 and TRBJ2-3. TRBV21-1 is a listed pseudogene. The CDR3 spans 17 residues. The CDR3 nucleotides read TGTGCCAGCAGCAAAGCGCCATGGCGGAAAAACACAGATACGCAGTATTTT. This encodes CASSKAPWRKNTDTQYF.

This chain connects TRBV6-6 to TRBJ1-5; D not certain. In germline, CDR1 is MNHNY, CDR2 SVGAGI (reference sequence). CDR3 size: 15 residues. V dropped 6 bases and J dropped 0 bases, with 12 bases sitting between them. This CDR3 is CASRRDANSNQPQHF. Here the CDR3 DNA reads TGTGCCAGCAGGAGAGACGCAAATAGCAATCAGCCCCAGCATTTT.

This clonotype was seen a few times. The chain uses TRBV5-1 and TRBJ1-6, with a possible D match to TRBD1 (5 bases). The CDR3 is 16 amino acids. Deletions cut 2 bases from V and 5 bases from J, with 14 bases between. Germline values: CDR1 SGHRS, CDR2 YFSETQ. CDR3 in DNA: TGCGCCAGCAGCTTCTTGGGGGGACGGAATAATTCACCCCTCCACTTT. This encodes CASSFLGGRNNSPLHF.

This clonotype showed up just a few times. CDR3 DNA sequence: TGTGCCAGCTCACTTTCCGGGGTGGCGGATCAGCCCCAGCATTTT. It yields the protein CASSLSGVADQPQHF. The rearrangement uses TRBV18 and TRBJ1-5; D is undetermined. The germline V gene has CDR1 KGHSH and CDR2 LQKENI. The CDR3 has 15 amino acids. The V and J ends lost 4 bases and 5 bases respectively, with 15 bases between them.

The gene calls are TRBV5-4 and TRBJ2-2; a weak D match, TRBD2 (5 bases). This CDR3 comprises 17 residues. Germline CDR1 reads SGHNT; CDR2 reads YYREEE (reference sequence). Trimming pared 4 bases from V and 5 bases from J, leaving 21 bases between. In nucleotides, the CDR3 is TGTGCCAGCAGCACCGGACGCTCCAACCGGGGAACCGGGGAGCTGTTTTTT. Its protein product is CASSTGRSNRGTGELFF.

The sample holds one count of this clonotype. The V gene is TRBV7-8, the J gene TRBJ2-1; TRBD1 might be the D (5 bases). Deletions cut 1 base from V and 8 bases from J, with 6 bases between. Germline V lookup: CDR1 SGHVS, CDR2 FQNEAQ. The CDR3 runs to 12 residues. The CDR3 here is CASSLEGDEQFF. The CDR3 nucleotides are TGTGCCAGCAGCTTAGAAGGGGATGAGCAGTTCTTC.

This clonotype has a single count. The V gene is TRBV28, the J gene TRBJ2-5; 7 positions match TRBD2. CDR1 is MDHEN and CDR2 is SYDVKM in the germline V gene. J lost 6 bases, V lost 6 bases, and 13 bases had no gene match. The CDR3 runs to 15 residues. The CDR3 coding sequence is TGTGCCAGCAGGACCCCTCGCGGGAGTCGACAGACCCAGTACTTC. This sequence encodes CASRTPRGSRQTQYF.

The chain employs TRBV11-2 and TRBJ1-2; perhaps TRBD1 as D (5 bases). V shed 4 bases and J shed 4 bases, with 10 bases lying between them. The CDR3 length is 13 residues. Germline values: CDR1 SGHAT, CDR2 FQNNGV. CDR3 loop: CASSSGALYGYTF. CDR3 coding DNA: TGTGCCAGCAGCTCCGGGGCGCTCTATGGCTACACCTTC.

V and J are TRBV7-8 and TRBJ2-5; D remains unclear. V dropped 5 bases and J dropped 1 base, with 5 bases sitting between them. The germline CDR1 and CDR2 sequences are SGHVS and FQNEAQ. The CDR3 is 12 residues long. The CDR3 loop is CASSQTQETQYF. DNA for the CDR3: TGTGCCAGCAGCCAGACCCAAGAGACCCAGTACTTC.

This clonotype occurred a few times. The genes are TRBV9 and TRBJ2-2; D may correspond to TRBD1 or TRBD2 (5 bases each). CDR1 is SGDLS and CDR2 is YYNGEE in the germline V gene. CDR3 length: 18 residues. V dropped 4 bases and J dropped 0 bases, with 19 bases sitting between them. The CDR3 region has the DNA TGTGCCAGCAGCCTCCCAGGCGTGGGGGAACCGAACACCGGGGAGCTGTTTTTT. Its protein is CASSLPGVGEPNTGELFF.

CDR3 DNA sequence: TGTGCCATCAGTGAGTCTCGGGGACAGGGTTATGCAGATACGCAGTATTTT. Translation: CAISESRGQGYADTQYF. V gene TRBV10-3 combines with J gene TRBJ2-3; 9 nucleotides align to TRBD1. J was trimmed by 4 bases and V by 0 bases; bases with no gene match: 8. The V gene's germline CDR1 is ENHRY and CDR2 SYGVKD. The CDR3 is made up of 17 amino acids.

The V gene is TRBV6-2 or TRBV6-3, the J gene TRBJ2-2, with 9 positions matching TRBD1. Germline assignment: CDR1 MNHEY and CDR2 SVGEGT. The CDR3 totals 16 residues. The ends lost 0 bases at V and 6 bases at J; junction bases unmatched: 5. CDR3 residues: CASSYSGQGSSGELFF. CDR3 nucleotide sequence: TGTGCCAGCAGTTACTCGGGACAGGGATCGTCCGGGGAGCTGTTTTTT.

The chain employs TRBV19 and TRBJ1-1; TRBD1 might be the D (5 bases). V lost 2 bases, J lost 5 bases, and 12 bases lay in between. The length of the CDR3 is 14 residues. Looked up from germline, CDR1 is LNHDA and CDR2 is SQIVND (reference sequence). CDR3 sequence reads: CASSISMGGTEAFF. The DNA for the CDR3 is TGTGCCAGTAGTATAAGTATGGGGGGAACTGAAGCTTTCTTT.

This chain links TRBV18 with TRBJ1-2, with D uncertain. Germline CDR1 KGHSH, CDR2 LQKENI. The V and J ends lost 2 bases and 2 bases respectively, with 6 bases between them. This CDR3 has 13 residues. In DNA, the CDR3 is TGTGCCAGCTCACCAGCACAGAACTATGGCTACACCTTC. This sequence encodes CASSPAQNYGYTF.

The chain combines TRBV29-1 with TRBJ2-1; the D is unclear. Per germline, CDR1 SQVTM and CDR2 ANQGSEA. The CDR3 length is 13 residues. Trimming removed 5 bases at V and 9 bases at J, with 17 bases between. CDR3 bases: TGCAGCGTTAGGTCCGCATCCCACAGTGAGCAGTTCTTC. It translates to CSVRSASHSEQFF.

The CDR3 reads CASSIGGPSYNEQFF. DNA for the CDR3: TGTGCCAGTAGTATAGGCGGCCCGTCCTACAATGAGCAGTTCTTC. V is TRBV19 and J is TRBJ2-1; D uncertain. The length of the CDR3 is 15 residues. V was cut by 1 base and J by 1 base, with 8 bases left in between. Germline values: CDR1 LNHDA, CDR2 SQIVND (reference sequence). The full variable domain, with the rest looked up from reference TRBV19 and TRBJ2-1, is DGGITQSPKYLFRKEGQNVTLSCEQNLNHDAMYWYRQDPGQGLRLIYYSQIVNDFQKGDIAEGYSVSREKKESFPLTVTSAQKNPTAFYLCASSIGGPSYNEQFFGPGTRLTVL.

This sequence joins TRBV10-3 and TRBJ2-7; 7 bases map to TRBD2. The CDR3 contains 15 residues. Germline V gene lookup returns CDR1 ENHRY and CDR2 SYGVKD. The V segment lost 4 bases and the J segment 4 bases; nucleotides outside the gene matches: 10. This CDR3 is CAISGGGGGGYEQYF. DNA of the CDR3: TGTGCCATCAGTGGGGGGGGTGGTGGGGGGTACGAGCAGTACTTC.

The CDR3 here is CASSHPGTGGPGSNQPQHF. In DNA form, the CDR3 reads TGTGCCAGCAGCCACCCCGGGACAGGGGGGCCCGGGAGCAATCAGCCCCAGCATTTT. The V gene is TRBV6-1, the J gene TRBJ1-5; TRBD1 matches 11 bases. V lost 6 bases, J lost 1 base, and 14 bases stayed unmatched. Germline V gives CDR1 MNHNS, CDR2 SASEGT. The length of the CDR3 is 19 residues.

About this clonotype itself: Germline is not matched at one junction end, which may reflect a read error. The V and J genes are TRBV24-1 and TRBJ2-1, with 11 nucleotides matching TRBD2. CDR1 is KGHDR, CDR2 SFDVKD, per germline. This CDR3 is 15 amino acids long. As DNA, the CDR3 is TGTGCCAGCAGTTTGCGGCTAGCGGGAGGCTATGAGCAGTTCTTC. Translating gives CASSLRLAGGYEQFF.

The chain employs TRBV12-3 or TRBV12-4 and TRBJ1-2; D is undetermined. V lost 5 bases and J lost 4, with 17 bases in between. This CDR3 region has 15 residues. The CDR3 bases are TGTGCCAGCAGTCACACCGGCGGAGTGAGCTATGGCTACACCTTC. Protein sequence: CASSHTGGVSYGYTF.

The rearrangement uses TRBV29-1 and TRBJ2-7, with TRBD1 matching 7 bases. The CDR3 runs to 13 residues. V trimming: 6 bases; J trimming: 0 bases; junction bases outside the gene matches: 5. Germline V gives CDR1 SQVTM, CDR2 ANQGSEA. The CDR3 reads CSVLQGNSYEQYF. In DNA, the CDR3 is TGCAGCGTGCTACAGGGGAACTCCTACGAGCAGTACTTC.